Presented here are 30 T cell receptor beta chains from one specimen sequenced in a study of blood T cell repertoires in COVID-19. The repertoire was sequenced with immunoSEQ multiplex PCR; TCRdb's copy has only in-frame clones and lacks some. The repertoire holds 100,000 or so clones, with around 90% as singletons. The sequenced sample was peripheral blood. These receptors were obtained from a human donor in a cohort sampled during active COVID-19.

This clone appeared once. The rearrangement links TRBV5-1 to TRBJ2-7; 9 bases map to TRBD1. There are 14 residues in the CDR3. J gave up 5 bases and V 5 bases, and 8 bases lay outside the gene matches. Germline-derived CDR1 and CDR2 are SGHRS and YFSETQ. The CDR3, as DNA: TGCGCCAGCAGGCCGGGACAGGGCGGAGACGAGCAGTACTTC. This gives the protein CASRPGQGGDEQYF.

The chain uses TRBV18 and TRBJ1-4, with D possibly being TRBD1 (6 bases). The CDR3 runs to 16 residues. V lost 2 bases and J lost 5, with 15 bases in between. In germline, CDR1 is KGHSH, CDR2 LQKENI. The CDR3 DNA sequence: TGTGCCAGCTCACCAAATCGGCCGGGGACAAATGAAAAACTGTTTTTT. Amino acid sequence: CASSPNRPGTNEKLFF.

CDR3 nucleotides: TGCGCCAGCAGCTTGACCGGGACAGGGAGCAATCAGCCCCAGCATTTT. It codes for CASSLTGTGSNQPQHF. V is TRBV5-1 and J is TRBJ1-5; 9 bases line up with TRBD1. The CDR3 is 16 residues long. V trimming: 1 base; J trimming: 1 base; junction bases outside the gene matches: 3. Germline values: CDR1 SGHRS, CDR2 YFSETQ.

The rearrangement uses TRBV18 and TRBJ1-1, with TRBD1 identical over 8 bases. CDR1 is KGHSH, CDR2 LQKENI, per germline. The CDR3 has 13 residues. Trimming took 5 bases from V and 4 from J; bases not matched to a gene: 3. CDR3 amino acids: CASSSTGGTEAFF. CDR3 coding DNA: TGTGCCAGCTCATCAACAGGGGGCACTGAAGCTTTCTTT. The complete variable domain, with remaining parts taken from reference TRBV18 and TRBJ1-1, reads NAGVMQNPRHLVRRRGQEARLRCSPMKGHSHVYWYRQLPEEGLKFMVYLQKENIIDESGMPKERFSAEFPKEGPSILRIQQVVRGDSAAYFCASSSTGGTEAFFGQGTRLTVV.

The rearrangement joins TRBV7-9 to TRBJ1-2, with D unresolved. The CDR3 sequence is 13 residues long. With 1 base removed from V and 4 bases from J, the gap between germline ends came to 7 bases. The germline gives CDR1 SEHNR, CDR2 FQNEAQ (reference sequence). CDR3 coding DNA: TGTGCCAGCAGCTTAGGTCACATCTATGGCTACACCTTC. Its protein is CASSLGHIYGYTF. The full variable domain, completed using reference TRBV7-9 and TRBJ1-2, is DTGVSQNPRHKITKRGQNVTFRCDPISEHNRLYWYRQTLGQGPEFLTYFQNEAQLEKSRLLSDRFSAERPKGSFSTLEIQRTEQGDSAMYLCASSLGHIYGYTFGSGTRLTVV.

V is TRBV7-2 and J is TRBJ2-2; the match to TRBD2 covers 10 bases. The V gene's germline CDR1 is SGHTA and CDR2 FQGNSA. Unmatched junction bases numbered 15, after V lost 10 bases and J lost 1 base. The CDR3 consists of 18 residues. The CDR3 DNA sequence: TGTGCCACCCGGGTCCTAGCGGGAGCCCTACTGAACACCGGGGAGCTGTTTTTT. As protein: CATRVLAGALLNTGELFF. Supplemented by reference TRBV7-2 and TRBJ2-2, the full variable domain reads GAGVSQSPSNKVTEKGKDVELRCDPISGHTALYWYRQSLGQGLEFLIYFQGNSAPDKSGLPSDRFSAERTGGSVSTLTIQRTQQEDSAVYLCATRVLAGALLNTGELFFGEGSRLTVL.

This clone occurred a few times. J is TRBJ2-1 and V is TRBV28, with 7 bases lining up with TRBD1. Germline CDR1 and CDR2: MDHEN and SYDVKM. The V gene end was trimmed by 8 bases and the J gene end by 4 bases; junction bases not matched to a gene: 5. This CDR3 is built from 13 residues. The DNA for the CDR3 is TGTGCCAGCGCCGGGACAGAGTACAATGAGCAGTTCTTC. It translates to CASAGTEYNEQFF. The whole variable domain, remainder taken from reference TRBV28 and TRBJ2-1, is DVKVTQSSRYLVKRTGEKVFLECVQDMDHENMFWYRQDPGLGLRLIYFSYDVKMKEKGDIPEGYSVSREKKERFSLILESASTNQTSMYLCASAGTEYNEQFFGPGTRLTVL.

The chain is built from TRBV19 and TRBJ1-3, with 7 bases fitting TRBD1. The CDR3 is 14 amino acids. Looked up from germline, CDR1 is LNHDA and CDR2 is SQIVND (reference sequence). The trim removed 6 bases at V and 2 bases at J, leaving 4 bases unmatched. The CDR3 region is CASRSQGAGNTIYF. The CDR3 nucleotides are TGTGCCAGTAGATCCCAGGGGGCTGGAAACACCATATATTTT.

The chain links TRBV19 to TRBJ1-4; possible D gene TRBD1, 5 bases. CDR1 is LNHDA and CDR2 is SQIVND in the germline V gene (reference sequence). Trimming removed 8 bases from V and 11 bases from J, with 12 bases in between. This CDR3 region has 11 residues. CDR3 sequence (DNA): TGTGCCAGTCACGGGGCGGGGAAACTGTTTTTT. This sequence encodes CASHGAGKLFF.

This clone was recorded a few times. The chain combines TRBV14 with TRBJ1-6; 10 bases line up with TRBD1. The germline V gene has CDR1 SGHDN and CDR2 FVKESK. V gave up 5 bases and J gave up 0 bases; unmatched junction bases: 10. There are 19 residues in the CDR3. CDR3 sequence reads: CASSKITRTGGSYNSPLHF. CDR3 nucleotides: TGTGCCAGCAGCAAAATCACCCGGACAGGGGGCTCCTATAATTCACCCCTCCACTTT.

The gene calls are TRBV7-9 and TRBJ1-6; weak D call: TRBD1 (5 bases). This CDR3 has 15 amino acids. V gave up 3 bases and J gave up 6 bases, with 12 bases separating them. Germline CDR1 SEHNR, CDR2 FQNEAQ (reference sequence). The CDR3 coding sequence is TGTGCCAGCAGCTTGAAGGGTCAGGGTAATTCACCCCTCCACTTT. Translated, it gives CASSLKGQGNSPLHF.

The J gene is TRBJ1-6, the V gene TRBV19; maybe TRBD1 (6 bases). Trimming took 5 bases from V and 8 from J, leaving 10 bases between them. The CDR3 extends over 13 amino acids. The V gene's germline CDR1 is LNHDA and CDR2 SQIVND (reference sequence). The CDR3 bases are TGTGCCAGTAGTGAAGGGGGTTATTCACCCCTCCACTTT. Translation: CASSEGGYSPLHF.

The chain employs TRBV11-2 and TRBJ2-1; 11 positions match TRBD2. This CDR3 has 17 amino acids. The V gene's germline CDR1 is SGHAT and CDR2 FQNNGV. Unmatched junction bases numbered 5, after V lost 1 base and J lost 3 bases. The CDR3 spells CASSLVTSGKVYNEQFF. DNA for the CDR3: TGTGCCAGCAGCTTAGTGACTAGCGGGAAGGTCTACAATGAGCAGTTCTTC.

DNA of the CDR3: TGTGCCAGCAGCCCGACTTCCTCCTACGAGCAGTACTTC. Its translation is CASSPTSSYEQYF. This rearrangement joins TRBV3-1 (or the pseudogene TRBV3-2) to TRBJ2-7; D not certain. In germline, CDR1 is LGHDT, CDR2 YNNKEL (reference sequence). V lost 4 bases to trimming and J lost 0 bases, with 7 bases between them. The CDR3 is made up of 13 amino acids.

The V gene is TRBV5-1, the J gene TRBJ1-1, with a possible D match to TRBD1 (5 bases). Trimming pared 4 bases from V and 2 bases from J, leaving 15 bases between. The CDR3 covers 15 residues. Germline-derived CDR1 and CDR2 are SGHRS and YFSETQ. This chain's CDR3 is CASSAQPRGNTEAFF. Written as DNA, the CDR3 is TGCGCCAGCAGCGCACAGCCTAGGGGAAACACTGAAGCTTTCTTT.

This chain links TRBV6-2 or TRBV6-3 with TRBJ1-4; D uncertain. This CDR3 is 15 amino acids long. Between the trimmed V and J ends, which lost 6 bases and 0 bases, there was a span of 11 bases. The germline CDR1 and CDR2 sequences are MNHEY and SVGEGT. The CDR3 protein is CASSLGDATNEKLFF. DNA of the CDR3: TGTGCCAGCAGCTTGGGAGACGCAACTAATGAAAAACTGTTTTTT.

CDR3 protein: CASSQDRRSYGYTF. DNA for the CDR3: TGTGCCAGCAGCCAAGATCGGCGGAGCTATGGCTACACCTTC. The chain is built from TRBV14 and TRBJ1-2; D is undetermined. Between the trimmed V and J ends, which lost 0 bases and 4 bases, there was a span of 9 bases. The CDR3 runs to 14 residues. Germline-derived CDR1 and CDR2 are SGHDN and FVKESK.

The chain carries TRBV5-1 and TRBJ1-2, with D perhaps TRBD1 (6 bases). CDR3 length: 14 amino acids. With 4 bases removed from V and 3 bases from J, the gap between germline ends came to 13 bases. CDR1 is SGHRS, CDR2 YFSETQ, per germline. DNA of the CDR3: TGCGCCAGCAGCAGAAACAGGGTCGACTATGGCTACACCTTC. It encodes CASSRNRVDYGYTF.

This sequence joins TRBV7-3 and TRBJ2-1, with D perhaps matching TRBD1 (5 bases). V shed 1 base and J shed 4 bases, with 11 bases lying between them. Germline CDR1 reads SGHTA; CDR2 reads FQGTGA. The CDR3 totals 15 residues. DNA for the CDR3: TGTGCCAGCAGCTTAATGTCAGGGTGGTACAATGAGCAGTTCTTC. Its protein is CASSLMSGWYNEQFF.

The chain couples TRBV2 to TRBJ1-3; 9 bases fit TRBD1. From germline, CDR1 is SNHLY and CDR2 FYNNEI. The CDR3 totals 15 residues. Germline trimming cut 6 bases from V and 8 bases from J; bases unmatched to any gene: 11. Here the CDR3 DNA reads TGTGCCAGCAGGCCGGGACAGGGCGTCTTGGACACCATATATTTT. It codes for CASRPGQGVLDTIYF.

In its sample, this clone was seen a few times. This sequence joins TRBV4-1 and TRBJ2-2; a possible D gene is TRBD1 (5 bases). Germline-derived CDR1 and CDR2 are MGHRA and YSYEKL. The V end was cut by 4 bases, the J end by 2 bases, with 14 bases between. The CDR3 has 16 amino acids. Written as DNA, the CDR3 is TGCGCCAGCAGCCTCACAGGCCACCTTAACACCGGGGAGCTGTTTTTT. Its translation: CASSLTGHLNTGELFF.

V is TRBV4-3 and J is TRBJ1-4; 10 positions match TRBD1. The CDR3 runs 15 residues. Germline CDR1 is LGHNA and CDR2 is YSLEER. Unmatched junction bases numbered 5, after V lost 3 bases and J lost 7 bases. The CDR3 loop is CASSQRQGAAEKLFF. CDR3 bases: TGCGCCAGCAGCCAGAGACAGGGGGCGGCTGAAAAACTGTTTTTT.

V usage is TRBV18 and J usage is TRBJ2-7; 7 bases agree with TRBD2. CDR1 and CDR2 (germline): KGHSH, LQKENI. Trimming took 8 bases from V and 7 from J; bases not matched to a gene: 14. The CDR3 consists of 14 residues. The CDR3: CASTIGGGVGEQYF. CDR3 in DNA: TGTGCCAGCACTATCGGCGGGGGAGTGGGTGAGCAGTACTTC.

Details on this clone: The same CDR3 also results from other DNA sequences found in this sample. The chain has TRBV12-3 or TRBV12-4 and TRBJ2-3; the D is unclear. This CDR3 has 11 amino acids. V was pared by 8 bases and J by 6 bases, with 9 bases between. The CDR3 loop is CASRRSDTQYF. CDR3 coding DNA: TGTGCCAGCCGAAGGAGTGATACGCAGTATTTT.

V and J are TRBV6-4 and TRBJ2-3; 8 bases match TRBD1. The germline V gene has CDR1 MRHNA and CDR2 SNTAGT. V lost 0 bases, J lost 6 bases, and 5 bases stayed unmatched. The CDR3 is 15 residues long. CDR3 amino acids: CASSDSDGQGDTQYF. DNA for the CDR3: TGTGCCAGCAGTGACTCGGACGGACAGGGCGATACGCAGTATTTT.

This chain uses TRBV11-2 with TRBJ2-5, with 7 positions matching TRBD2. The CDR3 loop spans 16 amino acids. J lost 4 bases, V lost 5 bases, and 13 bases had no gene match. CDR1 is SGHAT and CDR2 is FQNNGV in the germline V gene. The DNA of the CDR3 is TGTGCCAGCAGCCCCCGCCCGGCGGGAGAAAGAGAGACCCAGTACTTC. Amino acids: CASSPRPAGERETQYF.

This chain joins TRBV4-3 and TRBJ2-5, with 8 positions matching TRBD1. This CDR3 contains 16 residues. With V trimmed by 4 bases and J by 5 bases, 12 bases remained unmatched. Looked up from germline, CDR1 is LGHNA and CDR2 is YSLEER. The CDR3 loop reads CASSPARGQGSETQYF. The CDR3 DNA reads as TGCGCCAGCAGCCCAGCACGAGGACAGGGAAGCGAGACCCAGTACTTC.

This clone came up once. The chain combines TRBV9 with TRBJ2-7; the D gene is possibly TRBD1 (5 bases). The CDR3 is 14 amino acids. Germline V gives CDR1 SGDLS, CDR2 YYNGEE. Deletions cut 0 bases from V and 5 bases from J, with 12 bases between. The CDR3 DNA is TGTGCCAGCAGCGTAGAAATCCAGGGCGACGAGCAGTACTTC. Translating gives CASSVEIQGDEQYF.

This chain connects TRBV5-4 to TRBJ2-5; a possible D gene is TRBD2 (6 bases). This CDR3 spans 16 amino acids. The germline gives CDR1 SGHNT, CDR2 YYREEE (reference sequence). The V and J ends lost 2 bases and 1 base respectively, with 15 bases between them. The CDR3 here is CASSFGPAGFQETQYF. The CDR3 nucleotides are TGTGCCAGCAGCTTTGGCCCAGCGGGCTTCCAAGAGACCCAGTACTTC.

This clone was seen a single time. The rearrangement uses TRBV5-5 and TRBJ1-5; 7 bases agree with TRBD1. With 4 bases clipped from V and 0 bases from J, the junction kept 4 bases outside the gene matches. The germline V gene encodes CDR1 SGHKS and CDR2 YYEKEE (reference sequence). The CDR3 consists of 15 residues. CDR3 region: CASSPDRDSNQPQHF. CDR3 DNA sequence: TGTGCCAGCAGCCCCGACAGGGATAGCAATCAGCCCCAGCATTTT.